This entry features one TCR beta chain sequence. Its antigen is undetermined. It was healthy bone marrow donors who served as donors. This CDR3 spans 13 amino acids. With 7 bases removed from V and 1 base from J, the gap between germline ends came to 9 bases. Germline loops: CDR1 LNHDA, CDR2 SQIVND (reference sequence). This entry is derived from a study of cytomegalovirus exposure and HLA in healthy donors. Overall study context: Sequencing of about 200 million T cells in an earlier analysis found 120 million or so unique TCR beta sequences.

The PCR ran on 60 Vbeta and 13 Jbeta primers. Only in-frame clones appear in the TCRdb table, and some are missing; sequencing was by immunoSEQ multiplex PCR. The top ten hold 11% of the sample, which has 75,000 to 90,000 clones, more than 65% seen once. Study-wide findings and caveats: A few CMV-associated chains proved CMV antigen-specific in vitro. The authors excluded some V segments, including TRBV6-2 and TRBV6-3, as indistinguishable.

This rearrangement joins TRBV19 to TRBJ2-3, with D tentatively TRBD1 (6 bases). Sample: PBMCs. This sequence was found in a middle-aged woman in good health and CMV-seropositive. CDR3 coding DNA: TGTGCCAGTAAGAAGGGGGGCACAGATACGCAGTATTTT. This encodes CASKKGGTDTQYF.